The rows below give T cell receptor beta chains drawn from one sample of a study of regulatory T cells in long-lasting Graves disease. A single record per CDR3 protein comes from TCRdb applying MiXCR to the multiplex PCR reads. Of hundreds of thousands of distinct CDR3 sequences listed, roughly 14% are singletons. This same sample was also part of a study on T cells in Graves' hyperthyroidism and ophthalmopathy.

The sequenced sample was peripheral blood mononuclear cells (PBMCs), obtained at new diagnosis, from a patient treated with antithyroid drugs. The receptors stem from a man between 25 and 39 years old with Graves disease. The conserved cysteine and the conserved F or W are not part of the CDR3 here.

j_call v_call cdr3_aa
TRBJ2-1 TRBV7-3 ASSLRGSLGIGYNEQF
TRBJ1-3 TRBV29-1 SVDGGTGNTIY
TRBJ1-2 TRBV7-9 ASSFVNGWSLGYT
TRBJ1-4 TRBV18 ASSGGWTNEKLF
TRBJ1-4 TRBV9 ASGRGDTATNEKLF
TRBJ1-1 TRBV29-1 SVLVGSDPKAF
TRBJ2-7 TRBV15 ATREEYSYEQY
TRBJ1-2 TRBV27 AARRWDSRGYT
TRBJ2-7 TRBV20-1 SASPGLSYEQY
TRBJ1-6 TRBV20-1 SARDNGRVTPLH
TRBJ2-7 TRBV29-1 SVDEGDSYEQY
TRBJ2-7 TRBV20-1 SARTSGRAGPI
TRBJ2-3 TRBV10-3 AISDLAGARTDTQY
TRBJ2-1 TRBV7-2 ASSLVAAGGGYEQF
TRBJ2-1 TRBV9 ASSVENGGRFRSYNEQF
TRBJ2-3 TRBV20-1 SAIGTSAVTDTQY
TRBJ2-1 TRBV5-1 ASSLEGGTGF
TRBJ2-2 TRBV27 ASSLQGYLHTGELF
TRBJ2-5 TRBV28 ASSLGRYQETQY
TRBJ1-3 TRBV20-1 SATPDRGSGNTIY
TRBJ2-2 TRBV5-1 ASSLEGLAGGELF
TRBJ2-2 TRBV29-1 SVGNSLVGELF
TRBJ2-3 TRBV19 ATTRPGGTDTQY
TRBJ2-1 TRBV4-1 ASSQEGDGGLSYNEQF
TRBJ2-2 TRBV19 ASSISMLPRTGELF
TRBJ2-5 TRBV27 ASSPGASGRGETQY
TRBJ1-1 TRBV18 ASSLYDTATEAF
TRBJ2-1 TRBV20-1 RPTRAGGSYNEQF
TRBJ2-7 TRBV2 ASTRTSGNEQY
TRBJ1-1 TRBV27 ASSWGLSMNTEAF
TRBJ1-6 TRBV6-1 ASSGVGGANSPLH
TRBJ1-4 TRBV7-9 ATGQGATNEKLF
TRBJ2-5 TRBV7-9 ASSSGDRVQETQY
NA TRBV4-1 ASSPDPVFDRVVLKTQY
TRBJ1-5 TRBV27 ASSRPRGGQPQH
TRBJ2-1 TRBV10-3 AISVRVGPEQF
TRBJ2-4 TRBV10-3 AISVGGLAGGKDIQY
TRBJ2-1 TRBV12-3/TRBV12-4 ATSGRASGPTTGNEQF
TRBJ2-7 TRBV6-8 ASLRGGCSYEQY
TRBJ1-2 TRBV7-9 ASSRTGDYGYT
TRBJ2-7 TRBV6-1 ASSDWTSGKQY
TRBJ2-1 TRBV29-1 SSHYNEQF
TRBJ2-2 TRBV7-9 ASSPRLEELF
TRBJ2-7 TRBV12-3/TRBV12-4 ATSPSDTAYEQY
TRBJ1-5 TRBV7-9 ASSLSRVGGPRQPQH
TRBJ2-7 TRBV20-1 SARDSETSISYEQY
TRBJ2-1 TRBV9 ASSVAPGEYEQF
TRBJ2-5 TRBV6-1 ASTSPTGTTQETQY
TRBJ1-2 TRBV3-1 ASSQEPRDRGRGYT
TRBJ2-5 TRBV29-1 SVDVGPETQY
TRBJ2-3 TRBV9 ASSGGESTDTQY
TRBJ2-1 TRBV7-9 ASIRDRGPYNEQF
TRBJ2-1 TRBV2 ASSEGGGNYNEQF
TRBJ2-3 TRBV29-1 GAGTDSTDTQY
TRBJ2-4 TRBV20-1 SAQRWEENIQY
TRBJ2-7 TRBV28 ASSPPTQEQY
TRBJ2-7 TRBV6-2/TRBV6-3 ASSYPAGYEQY
TRBJ1-1 TRBV20-1 SAGVNTEAF
TRBJ2-7 TRBV6-1 ASSELGLVYEQY
TRBJ2-1 TRBV7-2 ASSDGLSGSSYNEQF